Each of the 15 T cell receptor beta chains below was sequenced from the same sample in a study of T-cell reconstitution after alpha-beta-depleted transplantation in children. It was with unique molecular identifiers that the TCRbeta library was prepared. TCRdb fed the PCR reads into MiXCR, producing one record per CDR3 protein. This repertoire shows 200,000 to 250,000 distinct CDR3 sequences, about 11% found once; its top ten account for roughly 2.6%. Sequences were derived from PBMCs from the stem cell graft donor, sampled from the stem cell graft. These receptor sequences come from a human donor who donated a stem cell graft to a child with acute lymphoblastic leukemia.

This clonotype was observed many times. The V and J genes are TRBV12-3 or TRBV12-4 and TRBJ2-7; 8 nucleotides agree with TRBD1. The CDR3 totals 15 residues. Unmatched junction bases numbered 9, after V lost 6 bases and J lost 2 bases. This chain's CDR3 is CASRGGAGGPYEQYF. The CDR3 nucleotides are TGTGCCAGCAGAGGCGGGGCAGGGGGCCCCTACGAGCAGTACTTC.

In its sample, this clonotype was seen a few times. J is TRBJ2-1 and V is TRBV4-3, with TRBD2 matching over 11 bases. V lost 1 base to trimming and J lost 6 bases; unmatched junction nucleotides: 11. This CDR3 has 18 residues. Germline V lookup: CDR1 LGHNA, CDR2 YSLEER. CDR3 coding DNA: TGCGCCAGCAGCCAAGGAACTAGCGGGGGATCCCGAGGCAATGAGCAGTTCTTC. This translates into CASSQGTSGGSRGNEQFF.

The chain couples TRBV20-1 to TRBJ1-3; D call uncertain. Per the germline V gene, CDR1 is DFQATT and CDR2 is SNEGSKA (reference sequence). V gave up 3 bases and J gave up 3 bases, with 9 bases separating them. The CDR3 consists of 13 residues. CDR3 amino acids: CSASGRDGNTIYF. The CDR3 DNA sequence: TGCAGTGCTAGCGGCCGAGATGGAAACACCATATATTTT.

This clonotype showed up many times. V is TRBV20-1 and J is TRBJ2-7; D gene ambiguous. The CDR3 length is 11 residues. CDR1 and CDR2 from the germline V gene are DFQATT and SNEGSKA (reference sequence). The V end lost 3 bases, the J end lost 3 bases, and 6 bases lay between the germline ends. Here the CDR3 reads CSASSGYEQYF. The CDR3 bases are TGCAGTGCTAGTTCGGGCTACGAGCAGTACTTC.

The CDR3 is CATSSGTGLNNEQFF. The CDR3 DNA reads TGTGCCACTTCATCCGGGACAGGGCTTAACAATGAGCAGTTCTTC. This chain uses TRBV6-1 with TRBJ2-1, with TRBD1 identical over 9 bases. The CDR3 sequence is 15 residues long. Germline CDR1 reads MNHNS; CDR2 reads SASEGT. The ends lost 10 bases at V and 5 bases at J; junction bases unmatched: 12.

This clonotype was counted only a few times. The CDR3 DNA sequence: TGTGCCAGCAGCCGCGGACTAGCGGCTAGCTCCTACAATGAGCAGTTCTTC. This gives the protein CASSRGLAASSYNEQFF. This sequence joins TRBV3-1 and TRBJ2-1; 10 bases fit TRBD2. The CDR3 extends over 17 amino acids. CDR1 and CDR2 (germline): LGHDT, YNNKEL (reference sequence). Trimming removed 4 bases from V and 0 bases from J; junction bases left unmatched: 6.

This clonotype was picked up many times. This sequence joins TRBV7-9 and TRBJ1-1, with a weak D call TRBD1 (6 bases). V lost 2 bases, J lost 3 bases, and 7 bases lay in between. CDR3 length: 13 residues. Germline V gene sequence: CDR1 SEHNR, CDR2 FQNEAQ (reference sequence). The CDR3 sequence: CASSLPGDTEAFF. The CDR3 DNA reads TGTGCCAGCAGCTTACCAGGGGACACTGAAGCTTTCTTT. The full variable domain, rest sourced from reference TRBV7-9 and TRBJ1-1, is DTGVSQNPRHKITKRGQNVTFRCDPISEHNRLYWYRQTLGQGPEFLTYFQNEAQLEKSRLLSDRFSAERPKGSFSTLEIQRTEQGDSAMYLCASSLPGDTEAFFGQGTRLTVV.

This clonotype was counted ten times or more. J is TRBJ2-3 and V is TRBV29-1; 7 bases match TRBD1. The V gene end was trimmed by 6 bases and the J gene end by 4 bases; junction bases not matched to a gene: 7. Germline V gene data show CDR1 as SQVTM and CDR2 as ANQGSEA. The length of the CDR3 is 13 residues. CDR3 in amino acids: CSVQGNLADTQYF. The CDR3 nucleotides are TGCAGCGTACAGGGGAATTTGGCAGATACGCAGTATTTT.

This clonotype came up many times. CDR3 in DNA: TGCAGCGTTGAGATAGGGGGCGACCCCAAAGGCGAAGCTTTCTTT. Translated: CSVEIGGDPKGEAFF. The chain carries TRBV29-1 and TRBJ1-1; 7 bases align to TRBD1. V lost 3 bases and J lost 8; bases outside the gene matches: 15. Germline CDR1 and CDR2: SQVTM and ANQGSEA. The CDR3 runs to 15 residues. Full variable domain (outside the CDR3, taken from reference TRBV29-1 and TRBJ1-1): SAVISQKPSRDICQRGTSLTIQCQVDSQVTMMFWYRQQPGQSLTLIATANQGSEATYESGFVIDKFPISRPNLTFSTLTVSNMSPEDSSIYLCSVEIGGDPKGEAFFGQGTRLTVV.

This clonotype appeared a single time. V is TRBV5-6 and J is TRBJ1-2, with a weak D call TRBD1 (5 bases). Germline lookup yields CDR1 SGHDT and CDR2 YYEEEE. This CDR3 has 14 residues. Deletions cut 0 bases from V and 8 bases from J, with 14 bases between. CDR3 nucleotide sequence: TGTGCCAGCAGCTTGGCCATCCGGGGCGCAGGCTACACCTTC. It codes for CASSLAIRGAGYTF.

This rearrangement joins TRBV7-9 to TRBJ1-1; 7 nucleotides align to TRBD1. Germline CDR1 is SEHNR and CDR2 is FQNEAQ (reference sequence). This CDR3 region has 16 residues. J was trimmed by 3 bases and V by 7 bases; bases with no gene match: 14. This CDR3 reads CASTPLFDREDTEAFF. The DNA of the CDR3 is TGTGCCAGCACTCCTCTTTTCGACAGGGAAGACACTGAAGCTTTCTTT.

The rearrangement uses TRBV4-2 and TRBJ2-1; 9 positions agree with TRBD2. Germline V gene lookup returns CDR1 LGHNA and CDR2 YNFKEQ. This CDR3 region has 18 residues. Trimming cost V 0 bases and J 8 bases; bases outside gene matches: 14. CDR3 DNA: TGTGCCAGCAGCCAAGATCCCCTGGGCGGGGGGGCCGTTGATGAGCAGTTCTTC. It codes for CASSQDPLGGGAVDEQFF.

In this sample, this clonotype turned up many times. This sequence joins TRBV6-2 or TRBV6-3 and TRBJ2-1; D is ambiguous. Germline V CDR1 and CDR2: MNHEY, SVGEGT. Trimming stripped 4 bases from V and 6 bases from J, with 19 bases between. CDR3 length equals 16 residues. CDR3 nucleotide sequence: TGTGCCAGCAGTTCCACCGGGTGGATCGGGCGCAATGAGCAGTTCTTC. This codes for CASSSTGWIGRNEQFF.

This clonotype was seen more than once but under ten times. The chain couples TRBV12-3 or TRBV12-4 to TRBJ2-7, with D perhaps TRBD1 (7 bases). The CDR3 contains 17 residues. V was clipped by 6 bases and J by 1 base, with 22 bases between them. DNA for the CDR3: TGTGCCAGCAGAAAGGAGGGGGCAGGGAGCCAATCCTACGAGCAGTACTTC. The encoded protein is CASRKEGAGSQSYEQYF.

This clonotype appeared a few times. CDR3 residues: CASSEGLLGQRNTEAFF. In nucleotides, the CDR3 is TGTGCCAGCAGTGAGGGGCTGCTGGGACAGCGGAACACTGAAGCTTTCTTT. The rearrangement uses TRBV6-1 and TRBJ1-1, with 7 bases matching TRBD1. The V gene's germline CDR1 is MNHNS and CDR2 SASEGT. V shed 3 bases, J shed 1 base, and the junction held 11 bases outside the gene matches. The CDR3 extends over 17 amino acids.